This T cell receptor beta chain was captured in a study of neoadjuvant anti-PD-1 for oral cavity cancer. This clone was seen only a few times. Antigen specificity is unknown. Study-level points and caveats: Treg/Th17 ratio rose with pretreatment blood and fell with post-treatment tumor TCRbeta clonality.

Germline CDR1 and CDR2: SGHAT and FQNNGV. CDR3 length equals 14 residues. V was pared by 5 bases and J by 3 bases, with 14 bases between. Cohort: HPV-negative, locally advanced oral cavity squamous cell carcinoma patients. Blood cells were analyzed directly, without culture or expansion. Most PBMC samples had roughly 0.5 ug input DNA in six replicates. TCRdb's table, derived via immunoSEQ multiplex PCR, lists solely in-frame clones and lacks some. The repertoire holds about 12,000 clones, with about 60% as singletons. The receptor was isolated from a person aged 35-79 years with oral cavity squamous cell carcinoma. The starting material was PBMCs, obtained before nivolumab (anti-PD-1) treatment. V and J are TRBV11-2 and TRBJ2-7; D is possibly TRBD1 or TRBD2 (7 bases each). The CDR3 DNA follows: TGTGCCAGCAGCCCTTTCAGGGGGGGCTACGAGCAGTACTTC. Protein product: CASSPFRGGYEQYF.